The 24 T cell receptor beta chains below all came from one sample that was sequenced in a study of OX40 agonist ivuxolimab in advanced cancers. The protocol was immunoSEQ multiplex PCR, while the TCRdb copy is restricted to in-frame clones and leaves out a portion. The sample has tens of thousands of clones; around four fifths are singletons. The input for sequencing was CD4+ or CD8+ T cells sorted from blood, taken in a trial of the OX40 agonist ivuxolimab. These receptors all stem from an adult with an advanced solid tumor such as melanoma, head and neck, liver or kidney cancer.

This chain joins TRBV7-9 and TRBJ1-5, with TRBD1 matching over 8 bases. After removal of 0 bases from V and 3 bases from J, the junction contained 10 bases not matched to a gene. This CDR3 is built from 18 residues. From germline, CDR1 is SEHNR and CDR2 FQNEAQ (reference sequence). Here the CDR3 reads CASSLASPRTGINQPQHF. The CDR3 DNA sequence: TGTGCCAGCAGCTTAGCATCCCCACGGACAGGGATCAATCAGCCCCAGCATTTT.

This chain joins TRBV25-1 and TRBJ1-6, with no clear D. The germline gives CDR1 MGHDK, CDR2 SYGVNS. V lost 4 bases, J lost 10 bases, and 11 bases lay in between. CDR3 length: 13 residues. The DNA for the CDR3 is TGTGCCAGCAGTGTAGATCCACGATCACCCCTCCACTTT. Amino acids: CASSVDPRSPLHF. Complete variable domain (other parts from reference TRBV25-1 and TRBJ1-6): EADIYQTPRYLVIGTGKKITLECSQTMGHDKMYWYQQDPGMELHLIHYSYGVNSTEKGDLSSESTVSRIRTEHFPLTLESARPSHTSQYLCASSVDPRSPLHFGNGTRLTVT.

V usage is TRBV18 and J usage is TRBJ2-7; D is ambiguous. Between the trimmed V and J ends, which lost 7 bases and 1 base, there was a span of 14 bases. The CDR3 is made up of 14 amino acids. Germline V gene data show CDR1 as KGHSH and CDR2 as LQKENI. The CDR3 is CASFSSIGSYEQYF. CDR3 nucleotides: TGTGCCAGCTTTAGCAGTATCGGTTCCTACGAGCAGTACTTC. Supplemented by reference TRBV18 and TRBJ2-7, the full variable domain reads NAGVMQNPRHLVRRRGQEARLRCSPMKGHSHVYWYRQLPEEGLKFMVYLQKENIIDESGMPKERFSAEFPKEGPSILRIQQVVRGDSAAYFCASFSSIGSYEQYFGPGTRLTVT.

Worth noting for this clone: The junction departs from germline at one end; a sequencing error may be responsible. The gene calls are TRBV11-2 and TRBJ2-3; 9 positions match TRBD2. Germline V lookup: CDR1 SGHAT, CDR2 FQNNGV. This CDR3 has 13 amino acids. This chain's CDR3 is CASSLGSGGRSNF. DNA of the CDR3: TGTGCCAGCAGCTTGGGTAGCGGGGGCCGGTCCAATTTT.

The V gene is TRBV5-6, the J gene TRBJ2-2; no definite D call. Germline V gene lookup returns CDR1 SGHDT and CDR2 YYEEEE. This CDR3 comprises 14 residues. The V gene lost 1 base and the J gene lost 3 bases, with 7 bases spanning the gap. The CDR3 is CASSLQAHTGELFF. CDR3 in DNA: TGTGCCAGCAGCTTGCAGGCCCACACCGGGGAGCTGTTTTTT. Complete variable domain (other parts from reference TRBV5-6 and TRBJ2-2): DAGVTQSPTHLIKTRGQQVTLRCSPKSGHDTVSWYQQALGQGPQFIFQYYEEEERQRGNFPDRFSGHQFPNYSSELNVNALLLGDSALYLCASSLQAHTGELFFGEGSRLTVL.

The V call is TRBV28, the J call TRBJ2-1; perhaps TRBD1 as D (5 bases). This CDR3 has 12 amino acids. Germline V gene sequence: CDR1 MDHEN, CDR2 SYDVKM. The V gene lost 6 bases and the J gene lost 6 bases, with 9 bases spanning the gap. The CDR3 region is CASRSGFNEQFF. CDR3 coding DNA: TGTGCCAGCAGGTCAGGGTTCAATGAGCAGTTCTTC.

The J gene is TRBJ1-2, the V gene TRBV7-9, with D possibly TRBD1 on 6 matching bases. Germline values: CDR1 SEHNR, CDR2 FQNEAQ (reference sequence). The V and J ends lost 1 base and 2 bases respectively, with 11 bases between them. The CDR3 length is 15 residues. CDR3 loop: CASSLGQARNYGYTF. For the CDR3, the DNA is TGTGCCAGCAGCTTAGGACAGGCAAGAAACTATGGCTACACCTTC.

The V gene is TRBV7-2, the J gene TRBJ2-7; D may correspond to TRBD1 or TRBD2 (5 bases each). The CDR3 extends over 18 amino acids. V was cut by 1 base and J by 0 bases, with 19 bases left in between. Germline V CDR1 and CDR2: SGHTA, FQGNSA. The DNA for the CDR3 is TGTGCCAGCAGCTTAGGCCCGGGACGGATACCTAGCTCCTACGAGCAGTACTTC. Protein: CASSLGPGRIPSSYEQYF.

This clone was picked up one time. The chain is built from TRBV18 and TRBJ1-5, with D unresolved. The CDR3 is made up of 15 amino acids. V shed 0 bases and J shed 9 bases, with 15 bases lying between them. Germline V lookup: CDR1 KGHSH, CDR2 LQKENI. DNA of the CDR3: TGTGCCAGCTCACCACCTTATAGGATTATGGGGCCCCAGCATTTT. As protein: CASSPPYRIMGPQHF. The full variable domain, completed using reference TRBV18 and TRBJ1-5, is NAGVMQNPRHLVRRRGQEARLRCSPMKGHSHVYWYRQLPEEGLKFMVYLQKENIIDESGMPKERFSAEFPKEGPSILRIQQVVRGDSAAYFCASSPPYRIMGPQHFGDGTRLSIL.

The rearrangement joins TRBV30 to TRBJ2-7; 11 bases agree with TRBD2. The V segment lost 3 bases and the J segment 5 bases; nucleotides outside the gene matches: 12. The CDR3 length is 16 residues. Per germline, CDR1 GTSNPN and CDR2 SVGIG (reference sequence). CDR3 sequence reads: CAWSLTSGRWTNEQYF. Written as DNA, the CDR3 is TGTGCCTGGAGCCTAACTAGCGGGAGATGGACCAACGAGCAGTACTTC. The full variable domain, in which reference TRBV30 and TRBJ2-7 provide the parts outside the CDR3, is SQTIHQWPATLVQPVGSPLSLECTVEGTSNPNLYWYRQAAGRGLQLLFYSVGIGQISSEVPQNLSASRPQDRQFILSSKKLLLSDSGFYLCAWSLTSGRWTNEQYFGPGTRLTVT.

The gene calls are TRBV5-1 and TRBJ2-2, with 8 nucleotides matching TRBD1. After removal of 5 bases from V and 7 bases from J, the junction contained 13 bases not matched to a gene. There are 16 residues in the CDR3. Germline V gene lookup returns CDR1 SGHRS and CDR2 YFSETQ. The chain's CDR3 is CASSSDRGRTSGELFF. As DNA, the CDR3 is TGCGCCAGCAGTTCCGACAGGGGACGCACTAGCGGGGAGCTGTTTTTT.

The genes are TRBV5-6 and TRBJ1-6; D not certain. Germline CDR1 is SGHDT and CDR2 is YYEEEE. This CDR3 has 14 residues. The V and J ends lost 0 bases and 3 bases respectively, with 4 bases between them. The DNA for the CDR3 is TGTGCCAGCAGCTTGGACAGCTATAATTCACCCCTCCACTTT. Translating gives CASSLDSYNSPLHF.

CDR3 loop: CASSALAGGPDTQYF. The CDR3 nucleotides read TGTGCCAGCAGCGCCCTAGCGGGGGGGCCAGATACGCAGTATTTT. The V gene is TRBV7-8, the J gene TRBJ2-3; 12 bases are shared with TRBD2. The V and J ends lost 5 bases and 4 bases, in that order; junction bases with no gene match: 4. The CDR3 has 15 amino acids. Germline CDR1 is SGHVS and CDR2 is FQNEAQ.

CDR3 bases: TGTGCCAGCAGCTCGTTAGCGGGAGGAGGAGAGCAGTTCTTC. It specifies CASSSLAGGGEQFF. The V gene is TRBV5-4, the J gene TRBJ2-1, with 10 bases aligning to TRBD2. V lost 3 bases and J lost 10; bases outside the gene matches: 7. Germline-derived CDR1 and CDR2 are SGHNT and YYREEE (reference sequence). This CDR3 spans 14 amino acids.

DNA of the CDR3: TGTGCCAGCAGTTCGAGCGGGGGCGCTGGGGCCAACGTCCTGACTTTC. It specifies CASSSSGGAGANVLTF. This chain links TRBV6-5 with TRBJ2-6; 8 bases fit TRBD2. The CDR3 runs to 16 residues. Germline CDR1 is MNHEY and CDR2 is SVGAGI. Trimming at V came to 4 bases and at J to 2 bases, leaving 4 bases not matched to a gene.

This clone came up once. The chain recombines TRBV5-1 with TRBJ2-3; D is undetermined. Looked up from germline, CDR1 is SGHRS and CDR2 is YFSETQ. V was pared by 4 bases and J by 6 bases, with 12 bases between. This CDR3 comprises 13 residues. CDR3 loop: CASSDPPTDTQYF. The CDR3 nucleotides read TGCGCCAGCAGCGACCCTCCAACGGATACGCAGTATTTT.

This sequence joins TRBV7-6 and TRBJ1-2; weak D call: TRBD1 (5 bases). Germline V gives CDR1 SGHVS, CDR2 FNYEAQ. This CDR3 is 13 amino acids long. V was shortened by 6 bases and J by 3 bases, with 11 bases between the two germline ends. The CDR3, as DNA: TGTGCCAGCAGGCCCGGGACTGACTATGGCTACACCTTC. It translates to CASRPGTDYGYTF.

The chain combines TRBV4-2 with TRBJ2-2; a weak D match, TRBD2 (5 bases). V was trimmed by 3 bases and J by 5 bases, leaving 10 bases between them. This CDR3 spans 14 amino acids. The germline CDR1 and CDR2 sequences are LGHNA and YNFKEQ. The CDR3 region has the DNA TGTGCCAGCAGCCACGACTATAGGACCGGGGAGCTGTTTTTT. It yields the protein CASSHDYRTGELFF.

This clone was counted once. The chain joins TRBV5-1 to TRBJ2-1; D is ambiguous. V lost 4 bases, J lost 6 bases, and 17 bases lay in between. Germline V gives CDR1 SGHRS, CDR2 YFSETQ. The CDR3 is 15 residues long. Written as DNA, the CDR3 is TGCGCCAGCAGCCCGGGTGGAGTGCTCCGCAATGAGCAGTTCTTC. It is translated as CASSPGGVLRNEQFF.

The chain has TRBV27 and TRBJ1-1; no reliable D call. V lost 4 bases to trimming and J lost 3 bases, with 18 bases between them. The CDR3 runs to 16 residues. The germline gives CDR1 MNHEY, CDR2 SMNVEV (reference sequence). CDR3 amino acids: CASSYSEAGFYTEAFF. The DNA of the CDR3 is TGTGCCAGCAGTTATTCGGAGGCGGGCTTTTACACTGAAGCTTTCTTT.

The V and J genes are TRBV27 and TRBJ2-7, with TRBD2 identical over 9 bases. The CDR3 runs 19 residues. Per the germline V gene, CDR1 is MNHEY and CDR2 is SMNVEV (reference sequence). V lost 3 bases to trimming and J lost 3 bases; unmatched junction nucleotides: 18. Here the CDR3 reads CASSLFSGSSAKSYYEQYF. CDR3 bases: TGTGCCAGCAGTTTGTTTAGCGGGAGTTCCGCAAAATCCTACTACGAGCAGTACTTC.

The chain joins TRBV7-2 to TRBJ2-5; TRBD1 matches 7 bases. CDR3 length equals 16 residues. Germline values: CDR1 SGHTA, CDR2 FQGNSA. The ends lost 5 bases at V and 3 bases at J; junction bases unmatched: 12. CDR3 DNA sequence: TGTGCCAGCAGCCAGCTGGGACAGATCTTTAAAGAGACCCAGTACTTC. This codes for CASSQLGQIFKETQYF. Using reference TRBV7-2 and TRBJ2-5 for the parts outside the CDR3, the full variable domain is GAGVSQSPSNKVTEKGKDVELRCDPISGHTALYWYRQSLGQGLEFLIYFQGNSAPDKSGLPSDRFSAERTGGSVSTLTIQRTQQEDSAVYLCASSQLGQIFKETQYFGPGTRLLVL.

The J gene is TRBJ1-2, the V gene TRBV6-1, with D possibly TRBD1 on 5 matching bases. Looked up from germline, CDR1 is MNHNS and CDR2 is SASEGT. Trimming shortened V by 5 bases and J by 8 bases, and 15 bases separated the two germline ends. The CDR3 sequence is 13 residues long. CDR3 loop: CASSWGTLEGYTF. Here the CDR3 DNA reads TGTGCCAGCAGTTGGGGGACCCTCGAGGGCTACACCTTC.

V usage is TRBV28 and J usage is TRBJ2-2; the D gene could be TRBD1 or TRBD2 (5 bases each). V was cut by 8 bases and J by 2 bases, with 12 bases left in between. This CDR3 spans 14 amino acids. Per the germline V gene, CDR1 is MDHEN and CDR2 is SYDVKM. CDR3 protein: CASQWGTNTGELFF. The CDR3 DNA reads as TGTGCCAGCCAATGGGGGACCAACACCGGGGAGCTGTTTTTT.